The clone carrying this T cell receptor (beta chain) was recorded once. Its antigen is not identified. Unmatched junction bases numbered 2, after V lost 4 bases and J lost 4 bases. The CDR3 runs 13 residues. Looked up from germline, CDR1 is SQVTM and CDR2 is ANQGSEA. The sample is drawn from a study of OX40 agonist ivuxolimab in advanced cancers. As for the study in general: The eligibility criteria allowed prior anti-PD-1, anti-PD-L1 or anti-CTLA-4 therapy, and under 50% had some. Study outcomes and limitations: Some of the lowest clonal expansion was seen in partial responders at 0.1-3.0 mg/kg.

Profiled with immunoSEQ multiplex PCR; TCRdb holds only in-frame clones, not every one. Of roughly 52,000 clones listed, around 77% were seen once; the top ten hold just under 6.5%. The sequencing here drew on CD4+ or CD8+ T cells sorted from blood, taken in a trial of the OX40 agonist ivuxolimab. The sequence was collected from an adult with an advanced solid tumor such as melanoma, head and neck, liver or kidney cancer. V usage is TRBV29-1 and J usage is TRBJ1-2, with 11 bases fitting TRBD1. The CDR3 sequence is CSVGDRGGYGYTF. CDR3 sequence (DNA): TGCAGCGTTGGGGACAGGGGGGGCTATGGCTACACCTTC. Full variable domain (outside the CDR3, taken from reference TRBV29-1 and TRBJ1-2): SAVISQKPSRDICQRGTSLTIQCQVDSQVTMMFWYRQQPGQSLTLIATANQGSEATYESGFVIDKFPISRPNLTFSTLTVSNMSPEDSSIYLCSVGDRGGYGYTFGSGTRLTVV.